Below are 20 T cell receptor beta chains sequenced from a single sample in a study of blood T cells in healthy people across ages. A J-beta primer mix and a sample-barcoded 5' primer were used in a second PCR of roughly 6 to 11 cycles. TCRdb reprocessed the 5' RACE reads with MiXCR, giving one entry per CDR3 protein. Of 1.5 million to 2 million distinct CDR3 sequences listed, 40% to 55% were seen once; the top ten hold 2.1%. The sample was blood. These receptors were obtained from a woman aged 35 to 49 in good health.

This clonotype was picked up a small number of times. The rearrangement links TRBV2 to TRBJ2-1; 7 nucleotides match TRBD1. V lost 7 bases, J lost 9 bases, and 9 bases stayed unmatched. Germline V CDR1 and CDR2: SNHLY, FYNNEI. The CDR3 has 13 residues. This CDR3 reads CASKGQATGEQFF. CDR3 nucleotide sequence: TGTGCCAGCAAAGGACAGGCTACGGGTGAGCAGTTCTTC.

The chain employs TRBV12-3 or TRBV12-4 and TRBJ2-1; the match to TRBD1 covers 7 bases. Germline trimming cut 7 bases from V and 4 bases from J; bases unmatched to any gene: 7. The CDR3 loop spans 14 amino acids. The CDR3 bases are TGTGCCAGCATCCCACGGACAGGTTACAATGAGCAGTTCTTC. It specifies CASIPRTGYNEQFF.

This clonotype has only a few counts. The chain recombines TRBV28 with TRBJ1-2; 8 bases line up with TRBD1. With V trimmed by 2 bases and J by 8 bases, 4 bases remained unmatched. This CDR3 is built from 13 residues. Germline CDR1 and CDR2: MDHEN and SYDVKM. The CDR3 loop reads CASSLPDRGGYTF. In DNA, the CDR3 is TGTGCCAGCAGTTTACCCGACAGGGGAGGCTACACCTTC.

This clonotype has a handful of counts. This chain links TRBV7-2 with TRBJ1-1; 12 bases are shared with TRBD1. V lost 5 bases to trimming and J lost 5 bases; unmatched junction nucleotides: 9. There are 16 residues in the CDR3. CDR1 SGHTA and CDR2 FQGNSA come from the germline V gene. The CDR3 DNA reads TGTGCCAGCAGCCCAGTGGGACAGGGGGCGAGAACTGAAGCTTTCTTT. This codes for CASSPVGQGARTEAFF. The whole variable domain, filled in from reference TRBV7-2 and TRBJ1-1, reads GAGVSQSPSNKVTEKGKDVELRCDPISGHTALYWYRQSLGQGLEFLIYFQGNSAPDKSGLPSDRFSAERTGGSVSTLTIQRTQQEDSAVYLCASSPVGQGARTEAFFGQGTRLTVV.

This clonotype was observed a single time. V usage is TRBV28 and J usage is TRBJ2-7; perhaps TRBD2 as D (5 bases). The CDR3 length is 16 residues. V shed 4 bases and J shed 5 bases, with 21 bases lying between them. CDR1 MDHEN and CDR2 SYDVKM come from the germline V gene. The CDR3 DNA reads as TGTGCCAGCAGTTCGAGGGTCGGACGTGGGCCTAACGAGCAGTACTTC. It translates to CASSSRVGRGPNEQYF.

V usage is TRBV9 and J usage is TRBJ1-2; 7 bases fit TRBD1. Germline CDR1 is SGDLS and CDR2 is YYNGEE. Trimming removed 0 bases from V and 3 bases from J; junction bases left unmatched: 11. The CDR3 has 17 residues. DNA for the CDR3: TGTGCCAGCAGCGTAGATACGGACAGGATTGGCTACTATGGCTACACCTTC. It yields the protein CASSVDTDRIGYYGYTF.

This clonotype was seen more than once but under ten times. The chain links TRBV2 to TRBJ1-2; tentative D call: TRBD1 (5 bases). Germline values: CDR1 SNHLY, CDR2 FYNNEI. The CDR3 runs 13 residues. The ends were cut back, 6 bases at V and 8 bases at J, with 16 bases in the middle. The CDR3 here is CASRTGTWAGYTF. CDR3 DNA sequence: TGTGCCAGCAGGACCGGGACCTGGGCGGGCTACACCTTC. Filled out from reference TRBV2 and TRBJ1-2, the complete variable domain reads EPEVTQTPSHQVTQMGQEVILRCVPISNHLYFYWYRQILGQKVEFLVSFYNNEISEKSEIFDDQFSVERPDGSNFTLKIRSTKLEDSAMYFCASRTGTWAGYTFGSGTRLTVV.

The chain uses TRBV28 and TRBJ2-1, with TRBD2 as a possible D gene (7 bases). The CDR3 loop spans 14 amino acids. The germline gives CDR1 MDHEN, CDR2 SYDVKM. Trimming cost V 3 bases and J 6 bases, with 12 bases left between them. CDR3 nucleotides: TGTGCCAGCAGTTTGCGGGGGCCCCCCAATGAGCAGTTCTTC. Translated: CASSLRGPPNEQFF.

The V and J genes are TRBV5-1 and TRBJ2-2; D is perhaps TRBD1 (5 bases). CDR3 length: 14 amino acids. Trimming took off 3 bases at V and 0 bases at J, with 6 bases between the two ends. CDR1 and CDR2 from the germline V gene are SGHRS and YFSETQ. Written as DNA, the CDR3 is TGCGCCAGCAGCTCGACAGCGAACACCGGGGAGCTGTTTTTT. Its translation is CASSSTANTGELFF.

The J gene is TRBJ2-7, the V gene TRBV5-1, with 9 positions matching TRBD1. The germline CDR1 and CDR2 sequences are SGHRS and YFSETQ. V dropped 4 bases and J dropped 6; count of bases not matched to a gene: 8. This CDR3 spans 14 amino acids. The CDR3 spells CASSQGQGFIEQYF. The CDR3 region has the DNA TGCGCCAGCAGCCAGGGACAGGGTTTTATCGAGCAGTACTTC.

This clonotype was detected only a few times. The V gene is TRBV4-1, the J gene TRBJ2-7; D is unresolved. The germline V and J ends were trimmed by 0 bases and 4 bases, with 10 bases remaining between them. This CDR3 contains 14 residues. Germline values: CDR1 MGHRA, CDR2 YSYEKL. The CDR3 sequence: CASSQEGTLYEQYF. The CDR3 nucleotides read TGCGCCAGCAGCCAAGAAGGCACCTTATACGAGCAGTACTTC.

This rearrangement joins TRBV2 to TRBJ2-3; 8 bases are shared with TRBD1. The CDR3 has 14 amino acids. CDR1 is SNHLY, CDR2 FYNNEI, per germline. V was clipped by 7 bases and J by 2 bases; unmatched bases: 5. CDR3 protein: CASNRGDLTDTQYF. The CDR3 DNA is TGTGCCAGCAACAGGGGGGACCTCACAGATACGCAGTATTTT.

The chain has TRBV9 and TRBJ2-2; D could derive from TRBD1 or TRBD2 (6 bases each). The germline gives CDR1 SGDLS, CDR2 YYNGEE. This CDR3 is 13 amino acids long. With 4 bases removed from V and 6 bases from J, the gap between germline ends came to 10 bases. This chain's CDR3 is CASSTRGAGELFF. The DNA of the CDR3 is TGTGCCAGCAGCACAAGGGGGGCCGGGGAGCTGTTTTTT.

To note about this clonotype: The junction differs from germline at one of its ends, possibly a read error. The chain is built from TRBV7-4 and TRBJ1-1; a weak D match, TRBD1 (6 bases). CDR3 length equals 16 residues. CDR1 and CDR2 (germline): SGHVT, SQSDAQ. CDR3 sequence (DNA): TGTGCCAGCAGTTTAGACAGGAGGCAGGGGAACACTGAAGCTTTCTTT. It is translated as CASSLDRRQGNTEAFF.

This clonotype has more than one count but fewer than ten. The gene calls are TRBV12-3 or TRBV12-4 and TRBJ2-3; D may match TRBD1 or TRBD2 (5 bases each). CDR3 length equals 16 residues. Trimming took 11 bases from V and 1 from J, leaving 22 bases between them. CDR3 protein: CAQRGSQLTGTDTQYF. The CDR3 DNA follows: TGTGCCCAGCGAGGGTCCCAATTGACAGGCACAGATACGCAGTATTTT.

This clonotype has only one observation. The V and J genes are TRBV7-2 and TRBJ2-1; D gene unclear. The V gene's germline CDR1 is SGHTA and CDR2 FQGNSA. This CDR3 is 13 amino acids long. V lost 3 bases, J lost 6 bases, and 9 bases lay in between. Written as DNA, the CDR3 is TGTGCCAGCAGCTTGATGCTGATCAATGAGCAGTTCTTC. Translation: CASSLMLINEQFF.

There are a few counts of this clonotype. CDR3 region: CSARDDPTRGTGGLSYNSPLHF. The CDR3 DNA reads as TGCAGTGCTAGAGATGATCCCACTCGGGGGACAGGGGGCCTGTCCTATAATTCACCCCTCCACTTT. The genes are TRBV20-1 and TRBJ1-6, with 12 bases identical to TRBD1. Germline V gene sequence: CDR1 DFQATT, CDR2 SNEGSKA (reference sequence). The J segment lost 1 base and the V segment lost 0 bases, leaving 16 bases of the junction unmatched. The CDR3 runs to 22 residues.

The chain uses TRBV12-3 or TRBV12-4 and TRBJ2-1; TRBD1 matches at 7 bases. V shed 7 bases and J 6 bases; nucleotides not matched to a gene: 15. This CDR3 region has 16 residues. This chain's CDR3 is CASNLHGAGTVNEQFF. The CDR3 DNA follows: TGTGCCAGCAATCTTCACGGGGCCGGGACAGTCAATGAGCAGTTCTTC.

The chain carries TRBV20-1 and TRBJ2-7; D gene unclear. Deletions cut 3 bases from V and 3 bases from J, with 3 bases between. There are 10 residues in the CDR3. CDR1 is DFQATT and CDR2 is SNEGSKA in the germline V gene (reference sequence). The CDR3 DNA reads TGCAGTGCTAGCTTCTACGAGCAGTACTTC. This encodes CSASFYEQYF.

A word on this clonotype: The junction departs from germline at one end; a sequencing error may be responsible. The V gene is TRBV7-7, the J gene TRBJ2-5; perhaps TRBD1 as D (5 bases). CDR1 and CDR2 (germline): SSHAT, FNYEAQ (reference sequence). The CDR3 is 14 residues long. The CDR3 DNA sequence: TGTGCTAGCAGCCCTGGGGCACCTCAAGAGACCCAGTACTTC. Its translation is CASSPGAPQETQYF.